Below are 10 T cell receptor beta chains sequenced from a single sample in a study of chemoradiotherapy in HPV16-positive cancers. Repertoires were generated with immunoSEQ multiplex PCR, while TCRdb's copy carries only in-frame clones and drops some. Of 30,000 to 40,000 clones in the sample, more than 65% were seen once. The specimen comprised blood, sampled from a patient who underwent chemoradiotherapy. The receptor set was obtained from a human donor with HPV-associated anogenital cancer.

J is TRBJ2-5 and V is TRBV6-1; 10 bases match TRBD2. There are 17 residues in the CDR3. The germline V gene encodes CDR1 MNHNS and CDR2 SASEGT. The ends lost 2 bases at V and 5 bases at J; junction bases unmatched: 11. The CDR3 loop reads CASSEIWQRGGRETQYF. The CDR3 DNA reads TGTGCCAGCAGTGAAATATGGCAGCGGGGGGGCCGGGAGACCCAGTACTTC.

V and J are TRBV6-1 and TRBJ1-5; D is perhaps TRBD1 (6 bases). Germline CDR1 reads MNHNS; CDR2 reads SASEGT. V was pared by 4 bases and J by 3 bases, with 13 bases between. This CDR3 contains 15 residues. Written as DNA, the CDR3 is TGTGCCAGCAGTGGAGGGACATTACCCAATCAGCCCCAGCATTTT. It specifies CASSGGTLPNQPQHF.

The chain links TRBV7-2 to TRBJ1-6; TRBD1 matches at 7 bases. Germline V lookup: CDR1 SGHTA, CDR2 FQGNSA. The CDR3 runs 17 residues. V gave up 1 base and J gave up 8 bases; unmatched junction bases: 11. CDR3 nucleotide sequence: TGTGCCAGCAGCTTAGTTTTGGCAGGGGGAAGTGATTCACCCCTCCACTTT. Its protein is CASSLVLAGGSDSPLHF. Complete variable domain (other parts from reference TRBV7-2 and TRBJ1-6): GAGVSQSPSNKVTEKGKDVELRCDPISGHTALYWYRQSLGQGLEFLIYFQGNSAPDKSGLPSDRFSAERTGGSVSTLTIQRTQQEDSAVYLCASSLVLAGGSDSPLHFGNGTRLTVT.

The CDR3 nucleotides read TGTGCCAGCAGTGAAGAGTTGGGGGTCTCCTATAATTCACCCCTCCACTTT. This sequence encodes CASSEELGVSYNSPLHF. The V and J genes are TRBV2 and TRBJ1-6; tentative D call: TRBD1 (5 bases). V lost 1 base and J lost 0, with 10 bases in between. CDR3 length: 17 residues. Looked up from germline, CDR1 is SNHLY and CDR2 is FYNNEI.

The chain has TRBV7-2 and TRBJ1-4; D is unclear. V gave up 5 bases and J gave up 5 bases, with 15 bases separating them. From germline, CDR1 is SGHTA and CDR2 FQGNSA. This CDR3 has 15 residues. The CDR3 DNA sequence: TGTGCCAGCAGCCCCGCGGGTCAGCTAAATGAAAAACTGTTTTTT. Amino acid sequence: CASSPAGQLNEKLFF.

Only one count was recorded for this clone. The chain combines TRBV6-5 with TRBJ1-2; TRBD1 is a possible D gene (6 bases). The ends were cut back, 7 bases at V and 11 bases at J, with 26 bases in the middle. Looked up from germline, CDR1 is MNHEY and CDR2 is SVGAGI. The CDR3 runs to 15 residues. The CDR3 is CASKYETGSRYGYTF. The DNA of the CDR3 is TGTGCCAGCAAATACGAAACAGGGAGCCGCTACGGGTACACCTTC.

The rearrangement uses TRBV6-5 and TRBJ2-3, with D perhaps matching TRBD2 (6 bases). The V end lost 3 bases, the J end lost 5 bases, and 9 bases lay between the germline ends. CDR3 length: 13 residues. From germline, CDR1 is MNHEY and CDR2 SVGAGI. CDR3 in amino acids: CASSYFSGDTQYF. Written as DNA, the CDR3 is TGTGCCAGCAGTTATTTTAGCGGAGATACGCAGTATTTT.

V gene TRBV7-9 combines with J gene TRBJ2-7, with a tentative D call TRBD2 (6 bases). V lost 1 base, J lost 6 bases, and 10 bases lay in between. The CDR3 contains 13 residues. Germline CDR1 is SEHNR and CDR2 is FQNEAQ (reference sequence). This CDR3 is CASSLGGGGEQYF. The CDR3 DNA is TGTGCCAGCAGCTTAGGGGGAGGAGGCGAGCAGTACTTC.

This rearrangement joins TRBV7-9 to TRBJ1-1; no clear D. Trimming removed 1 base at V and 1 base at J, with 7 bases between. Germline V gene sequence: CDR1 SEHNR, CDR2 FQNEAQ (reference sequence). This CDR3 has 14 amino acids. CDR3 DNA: TGTGCCAGCAGCTTAGGAGGCAAGAACACTGAAGCTTTCTTT. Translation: CASSLGGKNTEAFF.

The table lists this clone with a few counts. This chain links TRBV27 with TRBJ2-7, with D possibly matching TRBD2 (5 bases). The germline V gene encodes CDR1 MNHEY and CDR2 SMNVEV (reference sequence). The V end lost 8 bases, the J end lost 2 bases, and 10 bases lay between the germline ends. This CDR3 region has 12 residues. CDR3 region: CASLGETYEQYF. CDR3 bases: TGTGCCAGCCTCGGGGAGACCTACGAGCAGTACTTC.